A selection of T cell receptor beta chains follows, all from one sample in a study of blood T cell repertoires in COVID-19. Measured with immunoSEQ multiplex PCR; TCRdb has only the in-frame clones, and not every one. In the table there are about 230,000 clones, around 78% of which are singletons. Sequenced: peripheral blood. These receptors all come from a woman between 70 and 85 years old with active or convalescent COVID-19. CDR3s include the opening cysteine and the closing phenylalanine or tryptophan. Fields, in order: clone size, V gene, CDR3 protein. Clone size is stated in some rows and not others, as once, few, many or a class when expanded.

>-|TRBV12-3/TRBV12-4
CATKGAVYEKLFF
>-|TRBV5-1
CASSPTGLEAEAFF
>-|TRBV9
CASSVEPHRSGGNTIYF
>-|TRBV5-1
CASTATGTGSEKLFF
>-|TRBV7-9
CASSFGSQLSEQFF
>-|TRBV7-9
CASSGTEGEAFF
>-|TRBV27
CASSRPGGKGEQYF
>-|TRBV18
CASSPRQGAVPNTEAFF
>-|TRBV28
CASSLGLPTDTQYF
>-|TRBV12-3/TRBV12-4
CASRPAGGNTIYF
>-|TRBV6-2/TRBV6-3
CASSYSPGGAYNEQFF
>-|TRBV28
CASSLQGGQETQYF
>-|TRBV28
CASSPYPGGLSDEQYF
>few|TRBV7-2
CASSSWTGDNGYTF
>-|TRBV5-1
CASSLEASYNEQFF
>-|TRBV5-4
CASSPIPDSSYGYTF
>-|TRBV5-8
CASSPGTVNTGELFF
>-|TRBV18
CASSPLTSGPNTGELFF
>-|TRBV2
CASTTPLAWGGNEQFF
>-|TRBV7-9
CASSWGDRKYEQYF
>-|TRBV7-3
CASSFGGRNTEAFF
>-|TRBV30
CAWSTGNQETQYF
>-|TRBV3-1/TRBV3-2
CASSQDRGWETQYF
>-|TRBV6-1
CASSESGGNTIYF
>few|TRBV2
CASRRDSHEQYF
>-|TRBV3-1/TRBV3-2
CASSQAERACTDTQYF
>-|TRBV11-2
CASSLQSSDYEQYF
>-|TRBV2
CASRVESLVGEQFF
>-|TRBV29-1
CSVEERGGQETQYF
>-|TRBV18
CASSLHWETGNTIYF
>once|TRBV18
CASSPLSGSNQPQHF